This T cell receptor (beta chain) was recovered during a study of blood T cell repertoires in COVID-19. Study context: Sources were T cells, B-cell-depleted T cells, or PBMCs; the material itself was cDNA or gDNA.

Under the authors' procedure: Reference gene primer amplification yielded estimated nucleated cell counts. Profiling relied on immunoSEQ multiplex PCR, and the TCRdb table lists in-frame clones only, not all of them. V and J calls and clone size follow that table, whereas D and trimming were derived from the DNA. The repertoire holds 95,000 or so clones, with around 74% as singletons. The CDR3 length is 17 residues. Germline lookup yields CDR1 LGHNA and CDR2 YNFKEQ. The J segment lost 5 bases and the V segment lost 1 base, leaving 8 bases of the junction unmatched. The TCR was taken from a woman older than 75 with active or convalescent COVID-19. The sequencing sample was made of peripheral blood. The gene calls are TRBV4-2 and TRBJ1-2; 12 bases align to TRBD1. The CDR3 loop reads CASSQVGTGGPFYGYTF. CDR3 nucleotides: TGTGCCAGCAGCCAAGTCGGGACAGGGGGCCCTTTTTATGGCTACACCTTC.